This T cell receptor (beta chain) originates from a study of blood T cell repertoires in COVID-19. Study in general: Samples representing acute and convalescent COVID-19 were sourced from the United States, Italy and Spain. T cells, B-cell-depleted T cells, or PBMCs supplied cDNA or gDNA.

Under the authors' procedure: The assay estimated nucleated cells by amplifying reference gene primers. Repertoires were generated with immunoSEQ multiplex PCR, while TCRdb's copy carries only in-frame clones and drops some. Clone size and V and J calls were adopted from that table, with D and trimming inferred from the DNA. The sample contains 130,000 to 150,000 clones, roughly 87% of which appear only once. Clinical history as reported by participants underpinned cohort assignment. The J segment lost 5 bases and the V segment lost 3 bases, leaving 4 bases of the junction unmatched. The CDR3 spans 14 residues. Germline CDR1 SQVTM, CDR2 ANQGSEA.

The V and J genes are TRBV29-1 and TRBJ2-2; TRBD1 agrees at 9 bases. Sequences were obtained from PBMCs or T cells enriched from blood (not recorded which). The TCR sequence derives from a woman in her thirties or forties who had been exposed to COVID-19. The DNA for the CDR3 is TGCAGCGTTGACGGGACAGGGTTTACCGGGGAGCTGTTTTTT. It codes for CSVDGTGFTGELFF.